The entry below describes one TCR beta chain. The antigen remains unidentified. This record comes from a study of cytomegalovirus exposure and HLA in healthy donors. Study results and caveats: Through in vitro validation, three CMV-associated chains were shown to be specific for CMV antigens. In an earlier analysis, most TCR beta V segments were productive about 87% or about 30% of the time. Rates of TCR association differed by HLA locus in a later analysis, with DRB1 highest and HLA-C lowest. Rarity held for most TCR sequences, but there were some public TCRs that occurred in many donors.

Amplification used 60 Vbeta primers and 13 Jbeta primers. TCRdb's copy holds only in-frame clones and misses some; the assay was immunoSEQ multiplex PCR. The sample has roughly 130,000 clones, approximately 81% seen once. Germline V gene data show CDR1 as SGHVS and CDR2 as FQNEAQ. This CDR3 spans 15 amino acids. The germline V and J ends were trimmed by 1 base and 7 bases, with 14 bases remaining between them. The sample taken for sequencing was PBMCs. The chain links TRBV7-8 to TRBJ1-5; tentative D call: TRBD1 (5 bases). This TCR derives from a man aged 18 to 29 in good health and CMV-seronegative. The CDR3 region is CASSLGVVGAQPQHF. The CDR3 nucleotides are TGTGCCAGCAGCTTAGGTGTAGTAGGGGCCCAGCCCCAGCATTTT.